The 21 T cell receptor beta chains in this list originate from one sample, sequenced in a study of OX40 agonist ivuxolimab in advanced cancers. Assay: immunoSEQ multiplex PCR; the TCRdb copy retains only in-frame clones and omits some. The sample includes 98,000 or so clones, approximately 80% of them seen just once. Material: CD4+ or CD8+ T cells sorted from blood, obtained in a trial of the OX40 agonist ivuxolimab. These receptor sequences come from an adult with an advanced solid tumor such as melanoma, head and neck, liver or kidney cancer.

This rearrangement joins TRBV2 to TRBJ1-2, with TRBD1 identical over 8 bases. Germline CDR1 and CDR2: SNHLY and FYNNEI. The trim removed 5 bases at V and 7 bases at J, leaving 6 bases unmatched. The CDR3 spans 13 residues. The CDR3 bases are TGTGCCAGCAGTTCCAGGGGGCTTAGTGGCTACACCTTC. This translates into CASSSRGLSGYTF.

This sequence joins TRBV6-1 and TRBJ1-5, with D maybe TRBD1 (5 bases). The CDR3 sequence is 14 residues long. V lost 5 bases, J lost 0 bases, and 8 bases lay in between. Germline V gene lookup returns CDR1 MNHNS and CDR2 SASEGT. The DNA for the CDR3 is TGTGCCAGCAGTTTCGACAGTAGCAATCAGCCCCAGCATTTT. Translation gives CASSFDSSNQPQHF.

Notes on this clone: Other DNA sequences in this sample translate to the same CDR3. The rearrangement uses TRBV7-2 and TRBJ1-5, with D possibly matching TRBD1 (5 bases). The V gene's germline CDR1 is SGHTA and CDR2 FQGNSA. The V end lost 0 bases, the J end lost 1 base, and 7 bases lay between the germline ends. This CDR3 has 15 amino acids. The CDR3 DNA follows: TGTGCCAGCAGCTTAGCGGGGGGAAGCAATCAGCCCCAGCATTTT. Protein product: CASSLAGGSNQPQHF.

This chain connects TRBV25-1 to TRBJ1-4; 8 positions match TRBD1. V gave up 6 bases and J gave up 5 bases; unmatched junction bases: 5. The CDR3 consists of 14 residues. CDR1 is MGHDK and CDR2 is SYGVNS in the germline V gene. CDR3 DNA sequence: TGTGCCAGCAGCCGGGACAGGAGAAATGAAAAACTGTTTTTT. It specifies CASSRDRRNEKLFF.

The chain couples TRBV19 to TRBJ1-2; perhaps TRBD1 as D (5 bases). Per germline, CDR1 LNHDA and CDR2 SQIVND (reference sequence). CDR3 length: 16 amino acids. Between the trimmed V and J ends, which lost 2 bases and 5 bases, there was a span of 18 bases. In nucleotides, the CDR3 is TGTGCCAGTAGTATATACGAGCAGGGTTTCGGGTATGGCTACACCTTC. This gives the protein CASSIYEQGFGYGYTF.

The chain is built from TRBV27 and TRBJ1-5; 10 nucleotides line up with TRBD1. From germline, CDR1 is MNHEY and CDR2 SMNVEV (reference sequence). This CDR3 region has 15 residues. V was pared by 6 bases and J by 6 bases, with 8 bases of the junction left unmatched. CDR3 residues: CASRTGTGDFQPQHF. CDR3 nucleotides: TGTGCCAGCAGGACCGGGACAGGGGATTTTCAGCCCCAGCATTTT.

The chain combines TRBV19 with TRBJ2-1; D is possibly TRBD1 (6 bases). CDR1 is LNHDA and CDR2 is SQIVND in the germline V gene (reference sequence). The CDR3 runs to 14 residues. Trimming removed 4 bases from V and 1 base from J, with 8 bases in between. The CDR3 nucleotides read TGTGCCAGTAGTAAAGGGGGTTCCTACAATGAGCAGTTCTTC. Translated, it gives CASSKGGSYNEQFF.

The V and J genes are TRBV7-8 and TRBJ2-3; 9 nucleotides match TRBD2. V was pared by 1 base and J by 9 bases, with 5 bases of the junction left unmatched. Germline V gives CDR1 SGHVS, CDR2 FQNEAQ. CDR3 length: 14 residues. Here the CDR3 reads CASSLGAAGGTQYF. CDR3 nucleotide sequence: TGTGCCAGCAGCTTAGGTGCGGCGGGGGGGACGCAGTATTTT.

The chain uses TRBV5-1 and TRBJ1-4, with a tentative D call TRBD1 (6 bases). CDR3 size: 14 residues. Germline assignment: CDR1 SGHRS and CDR2 YFSETQ. V lost 0 bases and J 8 bases, leaving 11 bases between the germline ends. CDR3 DNA: TGCGCCAGCAGCTTGGCAGGGGTGAGCGAAAAACTGTTTTTT. Its protein is CASSLAGVSEKLFF.

This clone was seen once. The chain has TRBV19 and TRBJ1-2; 8 bases align to TRBD1. V lost 5 bases to trimming and J lost 4 bases; unmatched junction nucleotides: 12. CDR3 length: 16 residues. Germline CDR1 LNHDA, CDR2 SQIVND (reference sequence). The CDR3: CASSVYPGQARYGYTF. The DNA of the CDR3 is TGTGCCAGTAGTGTGTACCCGGGACAGGCCCGCTATGGCTACACCTTC.

The CDR3 here is CASSPGSMGRETQYF. The CDR3 nucleotides read TGTGCCAGCTCACCGGGGAGTATGGGCAGAGAGACCCAGTACTTC. The chain recombines TRBV18 with TRBJ2-5, with D tentatively TRBD2 (5 bases). Germline-derived CDR1 and CDR2 are KGHSH and LQKENI. Trimming pared 3 bases from V and 4 bases from J, leaving 15 bases between. This CDR3 region has 15 residues.

The V and J genes are TRBV21-1 and TRBJ1-5; TRBD1, the D gene given by the table, was not confirmed from the DNA. TRBV21-1 corresponds to a pseudogene. This CDR3 has 16 residues. The CDR3, as DNA: TGTGCCAGCAGCGTCCAGACAGCGAATAGCAATCAGCCCCAGCATTTT. Amino acid sequence: CASSVQTANSNQPQHF.

The chain links TRBV9 to TRBJ1-3; 8 nucleotides match TRBD1. The germline CDR1 and CDR2 sequences are SGDLS and YYNGEE. The V segment lost 3 bases and the J segment 5 bases; nucleotides outside the gene matches: 7. This CDR3 has 15 residues. CDR3 in DNA: TGTGCCAGCAGCGCAACAGGGGGGAACCGAAACACCATATATTTT. It encodes CASSATGGNRNTIYF.

CDR3 nucleotide sequence: TGTGCCAGCAGTAAAACACCTCAGGGTCACGAGCAGTACTTC. It is translated as CASSKTPQGHEQYF. This chain joins TRBV7-2 and TRBJ2-7, with TRBD1 as a possible D gene (5 bases). CDR3 length equals 14 residues. V was cut by 6 bases and J by 5 bases, with 17 bases left in between. Germline CDR1 and CDR2: SGHTA and FQGNSA.

This clone appeared a single time. The rearrangement joins TRBV27 to TRBJ2-7, with D possibly being TRBD1 (5 bases). V lost 6 bases and J lost 3, with 9 bases in between. The germline gives CDR1 MNHEY, CDR2 SMNVEV (reference sequence). The CDR3 runs 12 residues. CDR3 DNA sequence: TGTGCCAGCAGATCAAGGGGCTACGAGCAGTACTTC. This gives the protein CASRSRGYEQYF.

This clone occurred once. This chain's CDR3 is CASSIAAPLEMGVRPGELFF. CDR3 sequence (DNA): TGTGCCAGTAGTATAGCCGCTCCTCTTGAAATGGGGGTCAGACCCGGGGAGCTGTTTTTT. J is TRBJ2-2 and V is TRBV19; tentatively, D is TRBD1 or TRBD2 (5 bases each). V gave up 1 base and J gave up 6 bases, with 27 bases separating them. Germline CDR1 LNHDA, CDR2 SQIVND (reference sequence). The CDR3 has 20 amino acids.

The gene calls are TRBV18 and TRBJ1-5; a weak D match, TRBD1 (6 bases). Germline loops: CDR1 KGHSH, CDR2 LQKENI. The V and J ends lost 4 bases and 3 bases respectively, with 10 bases between them. The CDR3 extends over 14 amino acids. In DNA form, the CDR3 reads TGTGCCAGCTCACGTACAGGGAACAATCAGCCCCAGCATTTT. It translates to CASSRTGNNQPQHF.

This chain connects TRBV25-1 to TRBJ2-1; D is perhaps TRBD1 (6 bases). Trimming left V 3 bases short and J 1 base short, with 7 bases between. Germline V lookup: CDR1 MGHDK, CDR2 SYGVNS. The CDR3 is made up of 14 amino acids. The CDR3 DNA follows: TGTGCCAGCAGTGACAGGGGTTCCTACAATGAGCAGTTCTTC. It codes for CASSDRGSYNEQFF.

V usage is TRBV7-8 and J usage is TRBJ1-3; D not certain. Germline loops: CDR1 SGHVS, CDR2 FQNEAQ. V lost 7 bases, J lost 2 bases, and 18 bases lay in between. The CDR3 sequence is 16 residues long. CDR3 amino acids: CASTPTPFGPGNTIYF. As DNA, the CDR3 is TGTGCCAGCACCCCGACCCCATTTGGGCCTGGAAACACCATATATTTT.

J is TRBJ2-7 and V is TRBV7-2, with 11 nucleotides matching TRBD1. After removal of 4 bases from V and 5 bases from J, the junction contained 4 bases not matched to a gene. This CDR3 contains 14 residues. Germline lookup yields CDR1 SGHTA and CDR2 FQGNSA. This CDR3 is CASSWDRGNHEQYF. The CDR3 coding sequence is TGTGCCAGCAGCTGGGACAGGGGGAATCACGAGCAGTACTTC.

The chain has TRBV11-2 and TRBJ1-6; D is unclear. Germline V gene lookup returns CDR1 SGHAT and CDR2 FQNNGV. This CDR3 spans 16 amino acids. Trimming stripped 3 bases from V and 0 bases from J, with 9 bases between. The CDR3 coding sequence is TGTGCCAGCAGCTTCACCAGTCACTCCTATAATTCACCCCTCCACTTT. Residues: CASSFTSHSYNSPLHF.